This TCR beta chain was observed in a study of CD8+CD57+ T cells in acquired aplastic anemia. Study-level information: Sorted CD4+ and CD8+ cell DNA averaged 3.2 ug.

CDR3 length: 13 amino acids. The V gene's germline CDR1 is DFQATT and CDR2 SNEGSKA (reference sequence). V was pared by 3 bases and J by 5 bases, with 6 bases of the junction left unmatched. Profiles of TCR beta VDJ and CDR3 were generated from a genomic DNA template. TCRdb used MiXCR to reprocess the reads, holding one entry per CDR3 protein. The table includes more than 250,000 distinct CDR3 sequences, 50% to 70% detected once. Study results and limitations: Patients and controls had in common approximately 29 CD8+ CDR3 sequences. Patients did not significantly differ from controls in CD8+ Simpson's diversity.

This clonotype was observed many times. Its target is unknown. V is TRBV20-1 and J is TRBJ1-1, with 7 bases fitting TRBD1. The sequencing sample was made of sorted CD4+, CD8+, or CD8+CD57+ T cells (not recorded which) from PBMCs. The receptor was isolated from a human donor with severe aplastic anemia or a healthy control (not recorded which). The CDR3: CSASRGPTTEAFF. The CDR3 nucleotides are TGCAGTGCTAGTAGGGGGCCGACTACTGAAGCTTTCTTT.